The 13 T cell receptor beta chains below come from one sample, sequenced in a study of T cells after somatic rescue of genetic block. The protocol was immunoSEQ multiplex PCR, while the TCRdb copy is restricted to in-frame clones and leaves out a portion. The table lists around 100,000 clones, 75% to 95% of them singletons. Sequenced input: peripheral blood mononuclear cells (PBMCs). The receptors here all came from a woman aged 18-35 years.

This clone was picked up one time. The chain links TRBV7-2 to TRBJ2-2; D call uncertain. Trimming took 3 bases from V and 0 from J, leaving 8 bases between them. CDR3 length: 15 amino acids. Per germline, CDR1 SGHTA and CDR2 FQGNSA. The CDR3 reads CASSFDSANTGELFF. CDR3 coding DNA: TGTGCCAGCAGCTTCGACTCTGCGAACACCGGGGAGCTGTTTTTT.

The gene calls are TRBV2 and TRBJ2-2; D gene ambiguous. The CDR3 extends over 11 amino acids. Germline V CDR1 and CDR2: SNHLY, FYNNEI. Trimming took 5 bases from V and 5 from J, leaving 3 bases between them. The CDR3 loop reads CASSLTGELFF. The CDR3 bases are TGTGCCAGCAGTCTTACCGGGGAGCTGTTTTTT.

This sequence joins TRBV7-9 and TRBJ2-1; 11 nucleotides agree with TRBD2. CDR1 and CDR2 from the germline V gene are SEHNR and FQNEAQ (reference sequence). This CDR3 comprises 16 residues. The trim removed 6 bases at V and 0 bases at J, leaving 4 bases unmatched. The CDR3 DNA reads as TGTGCCAGCAGATCCGGGACTAGCGGCTCCTACAATGAGCAGTTCTTC. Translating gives CASRSGTSGSYNEQFF.

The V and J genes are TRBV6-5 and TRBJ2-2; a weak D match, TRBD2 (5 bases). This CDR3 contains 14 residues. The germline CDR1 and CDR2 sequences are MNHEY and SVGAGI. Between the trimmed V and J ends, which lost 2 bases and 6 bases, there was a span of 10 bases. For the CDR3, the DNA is TGTGCCAGCAGTTACCCTGAGGGTGCCGGGGAGCTGTTTTTT. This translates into CASSYPEGAGELFF.

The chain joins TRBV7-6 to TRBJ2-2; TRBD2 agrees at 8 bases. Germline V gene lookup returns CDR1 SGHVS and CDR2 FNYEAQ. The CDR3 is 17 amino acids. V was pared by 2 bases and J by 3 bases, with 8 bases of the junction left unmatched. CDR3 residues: CASSLTRVSGDTGELFF. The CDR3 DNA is TGTGCCAGCAGCTTAACCCGGGTTAGCGGGGACACCGGGGAGCTGTTTTTT.

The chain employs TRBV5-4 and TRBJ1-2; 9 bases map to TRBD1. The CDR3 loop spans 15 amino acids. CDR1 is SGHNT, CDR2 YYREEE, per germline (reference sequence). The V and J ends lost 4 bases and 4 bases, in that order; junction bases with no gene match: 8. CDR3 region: CASSLGTGPLYGYTF. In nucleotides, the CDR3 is TGTGCCAGCAGCCTCGGGACAGGGCCACTCTATGGCTACACCTTC.

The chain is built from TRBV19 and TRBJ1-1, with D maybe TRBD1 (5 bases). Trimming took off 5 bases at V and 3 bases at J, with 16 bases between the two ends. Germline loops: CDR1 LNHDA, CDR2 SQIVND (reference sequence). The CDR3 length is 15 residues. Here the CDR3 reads CASSPMARGDTEAFF. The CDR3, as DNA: TGTGCCAGTAGTCCCATGGCGCGGGGCGACACTGAAGCTTTCTTT.

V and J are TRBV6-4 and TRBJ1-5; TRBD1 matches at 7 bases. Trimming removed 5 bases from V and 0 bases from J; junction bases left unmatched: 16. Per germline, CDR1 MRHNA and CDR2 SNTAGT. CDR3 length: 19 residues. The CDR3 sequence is CASSKNWDSGFYSNQPQHF. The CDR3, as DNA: TGTGCCAGCAGTAAAAATTGGGACAGTGGCTTCTATAGCAATCAGCCCCAGCATTTT.

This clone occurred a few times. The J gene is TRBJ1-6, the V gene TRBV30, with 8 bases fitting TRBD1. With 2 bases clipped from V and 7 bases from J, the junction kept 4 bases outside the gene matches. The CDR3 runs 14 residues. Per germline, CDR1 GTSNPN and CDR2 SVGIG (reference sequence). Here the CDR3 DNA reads TGTGCCTGGAGTAGGACAGGGAAGAATTCACCCCTCCACTTT. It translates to CAWSRTGKNSPLHF.

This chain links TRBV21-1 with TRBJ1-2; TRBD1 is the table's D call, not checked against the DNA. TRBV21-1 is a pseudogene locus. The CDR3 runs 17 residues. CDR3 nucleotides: TGTGCCAGCAGCTTAACGCGGACAGCCCATTCTAACTATGGCTACACCTTC. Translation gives CASSLTRTAHSNYGYTF.

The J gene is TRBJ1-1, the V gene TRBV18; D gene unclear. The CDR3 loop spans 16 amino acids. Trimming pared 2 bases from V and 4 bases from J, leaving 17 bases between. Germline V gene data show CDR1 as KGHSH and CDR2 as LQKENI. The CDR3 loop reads CASSPGYRLKGTEAFF. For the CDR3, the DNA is TGTGCCAGCTCACCAGGTTATAGGTTGAAGGGCACTGAAGCTTTCTTT.

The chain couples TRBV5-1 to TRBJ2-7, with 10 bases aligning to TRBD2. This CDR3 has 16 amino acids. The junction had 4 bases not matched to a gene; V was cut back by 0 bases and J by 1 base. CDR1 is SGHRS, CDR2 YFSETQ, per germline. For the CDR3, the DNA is TGCGCCAGCAGCTTGGCCACTAGCGGGGTTTCCTACGAGCAGTACTTC. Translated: CASSLATSGVSYEQYF.

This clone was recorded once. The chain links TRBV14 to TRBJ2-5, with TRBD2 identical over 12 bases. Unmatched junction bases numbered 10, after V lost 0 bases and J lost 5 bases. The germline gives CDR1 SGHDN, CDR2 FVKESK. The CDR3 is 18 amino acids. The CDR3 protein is CASSQDRLAGAHRETQYF. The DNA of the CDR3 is TGTGCCAGCAGCCAAGATCGACTAGCGGGGGCCCATCGGGAGACCCAGTACTTC.